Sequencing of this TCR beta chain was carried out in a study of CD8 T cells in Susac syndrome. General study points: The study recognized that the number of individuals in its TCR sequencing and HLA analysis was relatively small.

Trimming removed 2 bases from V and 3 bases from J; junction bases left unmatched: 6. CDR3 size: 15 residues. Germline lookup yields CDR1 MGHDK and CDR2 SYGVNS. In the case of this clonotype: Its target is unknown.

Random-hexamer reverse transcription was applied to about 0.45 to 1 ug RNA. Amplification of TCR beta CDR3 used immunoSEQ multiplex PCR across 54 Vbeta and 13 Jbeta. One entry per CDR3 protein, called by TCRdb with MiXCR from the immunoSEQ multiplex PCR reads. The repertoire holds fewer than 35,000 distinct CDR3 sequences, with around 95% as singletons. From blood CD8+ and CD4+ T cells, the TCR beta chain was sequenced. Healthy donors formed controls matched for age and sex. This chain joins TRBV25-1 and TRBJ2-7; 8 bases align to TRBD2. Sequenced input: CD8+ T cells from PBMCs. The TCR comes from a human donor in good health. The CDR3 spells CASSEELADYYEQYF. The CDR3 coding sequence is TGTGCCAGCAGTGAAGAACTAGCGGATTACTACGAGCAGTACTTC.